This T cell receptor (beta chain) was captured by sequencing in a study of shared clonotypes between healthy human individuals. Study details: Serving as donors were two women and a few men, whose ages spanned 18 to 49. The study, taken as a whole, reports: Rarefaction showed that sequencing of sorted subsets was incomplete (despite large depth).

CD45RO negativity and positive selection for CCR7 defined naive CD8 cells, a population that excluded terminally differentiated effector memory CD45RA+ cells. All the donors were Caucasian adults who lived in Nashville, Tennessee. The CDR3 runs to 12 residues. CDR1 and CDR2 (germline): SNHLY, FYNNEI. The ends were cut back, 8 bases at V and 2 bases at J, with 10 bases in the middle. Assay: immunoSEQ multiplex PCR; the TCRdb copy retains only in-frame clones and omits some. This table has more than 600,000 clones, around 92% appearing once. With respect to this clone: Antigen: not known.

The sequence was collected from a man younger than 40 in good health. Material for sequencing was naive CD8+ T cells sorted from blood. The chain recombines TRBV2 with TRBJ2-7, with D possibly being TRBD2 (6 bases). CDR3 in DNA: TGTGCCAGCGCGGGGTTTCCCTACGAGCAGTACTTC. It is translated as CASAGFPYEQYF.